This T cell receptor beta chain was captured by sequencing in a study of T cells in Graves' hyperthyroidism and ophthalmopathy. Ophthalmopathy patients all had a Clinical Activity Score of at least 3, a NOSPECS grade of at least 4 and disease under 3 months old. Every diagnosis used clinical symptoms, serum thyroxine and TRAb, thyroid ultrasound and orbital computed tomography. Trimming removed 7 bases at V and 2 bases at J, with 12 bases between. Germline V lookup: CDR1 MDHEN, CDR2 SYDVKM. The CDR3 totals 13 residues. This clonotype was detected many times. The antigen is not known. The investigators amplified TCR beta CDR3 regions from RNA transcripts. When the TCR CDR3 underwent first-round RT-PCR, the HTBI primer set was used. Using its own MiXCR run on the multiplex PCR reads, TCRdb lists one record per CDR3 protein. The sample carries roughly 560,000 distinct CDR3 sequences, 14% to 15% recorded once.

Study-level points and caveats: Most thyroid clonotypes expanded above 0.001 appeared in blood too.

The source of this sequence is a woman aged 40 to 49 with Graves' ophthalmopathy. Sequencing was done on a sample of blood. The genes are TRBV28 and TRBJ2-7; the D gene could be TRBD1 or TRBD2 (5 bases each). CDR3 sequence reads: CASKRWGTYEQYF. As DNA, the CDR3 is TGTGCCAGCAAGCGGTGGGGGACCTACGAGCAGTACTTC.